One and the same sample provided the 10 T cell receptor beta chains below, sequenced in a study of OX40 agonist ivuxolimab in advanced cancers. The table came from immunoSEQ multiplex PCR; TCRdb's copy has only in-frame clones and leaves some out. The sample includes 70,000 or so clones, approximately 87% of them seen just once. Sample: CD4+ or CD8+ T cells sorted from blood, taken in a trial of the OX40 agonist ivuxolimab. Source of these receptors: an adult with an advanced solid tumor such as melanoma, head and neck, liver or kidney cancer.

This clone was seen a few times. This chain connects TRBV19 to TRBJ2-4; D remains unclear. The V end lost 2 bases, the J end lost 8 bases, and 10 bases lay between the germline ends. This CDR3 has 13 amino acids. The germline V gene has CDR1 LNHDA and CDR2 SQIVND (reference sequence). CDR3 DNA sequence: TGTGCCAGTAGTATAATCGGGTCTGACATTCAGTACTTC. It is translated as CASSIIGSDIQYF. Together with reference TRBV19 and TRBJ2-4, the CDR3 gives the full variable domain: DGGITQSPKYLFRKEGQNVTLSCEQNLNHDAMYWYRQDPGQGLRLIYYSQIVNDFQKGDIAEGYSVSREKKESFPLTVTSAQKNPTAFYLCASSIIGSDIQYFGAGTRLSVL.

The chain's CDR3 is CASSQEGGYYSSGNTIYF. Here the CDR3 DNA reads TGCGCCAGCAGCCAAGAGGGTGGCTATTATAGCTCTGGAAACACCATATATTTT. The V gene is TRBV4-3, the J gene TRBJ1-3, with unresolved D. The CDR3 loop spans 18 amino acids. Germline V gene lookup returns CDR1 LGHNA and CDR2 YSLEER. Trimming removed 0 bases from V and 0 bases from J, with 15 bases in between.

V gene TRBV14 combines with J gene TRBJ1-1, with D unclear. Germline-derived CDR1 and CDR2 are SGHDN and FVKESK. The length of the CDR3 is 12 residues. V lost 4 bases and J lost 2, with 5 bases in between. Here the CDR3 reads CASSPGNTEAFF. The CDR3 DNA reads TGTGCCAGCAGCCCCGGAAACACTGAAGCTTTCTTT. The variable domain in full, with the rest retrieved from reference TRBV14 and TRBJ1-1, is EAGVTQFPSHSVIEKGQTVTLRCDPISGHDNLYWYRRVMGKEIKFLLHFVKESKQDESGMPNNRFLAERTGGTYSTLKVQPAELEDSGVYFCASSPGNTEAFFGQGTRLTVV.

This rearrangement joins TRBV2 to TRBJ1-1; D is unresolved. The CDR3 is made up of 14 amino acids. V was clipped by 5 bases and J by 4 bases, with 14 bases between them. The V gene's germline CDR1 is SNHLY and CDR2 FYNNEI. CDR3 DNA sequence: TGTGCCAGCAGTAGAGACGGCCGGAGCACTGAAGCTTTCTTT. Its protein product is CASSRDGRSTEAFF.

V usage is TRBV11-2 and J usage is TRBJ2-5, with 8 bases aligning to TRBD2. V was clipped by 5 bases and J by 1 base; unmatched bases: 12. Per germline, CDR1 SGHAT and CDR2 FQNNGV. The CDR3 consists of 17 residues. The CDR3 sequence is CASSPRGGRRGQETQYF. Written as DNA, the CDR3 is TGTGCCAGCAGCCCCCGGGGGGGGCGCCGGGGCCAAGAGACCCAGTACTTC.

As DNA, the CDR3 is TGTGCCAGCAGTTCTGGTAGCACAGATACGCAGTATTTT. This sequence encodes CASSSGSTDTQYF. The rearrangement uses TRBV6-6 and TRBJ2-3; D unresolved. CDR1 and CDR2 (germline): MNHNY, SVGAGI (reference sequence). V shed 4 bases and J shed 0 bases, with 5 bases lying between them. This CDR3 contains 13 residues.

The chain has TRBV10-3 and TRBJ2-7; D ambiguous. Germline CDR1 and CDR2: ENHRY and SYGVKD. V shed 0 bases and J shed 12 bases, with 9 bases lying between them. This CDR3 has 11 residues. The CDR3 DNA reads as TGTGCCATCAGTGAGTCGCGTGTGCGGTACTTC. Translated: CAISESRVRYF.

The J gene is TRBJ2-7, the V gene TRBV7-2, with 11 bases fitting TRBD2. The CDR3 runs 19 residues. CDR1 SGHTA and CDR2 FQGNSA come from the germline V gene. With 2 bases clipped from V and 0 bases from J, the junction kept 12 bases outside the gene matches. The CDR3 loop is CASSLSRGTSGGLSYEQYF. For the CDR3, the DNA is TGTGCCAGCAGCTTATCGAGGGGCACTAGCGGGGGCCTCTCCTACGAGCAGTACTTC.

The chain recombines TRBV4-1 with TRBJ2-3; D is ambiguous. V lost 0 bases and J lost 0, with 1 base in between. Germline V CDR1 and CDR2: MGHRA, YSYEKL. This CDR3 region has 13 residues. The CDR3 loop is CASSQESTDTQYF. The CDR3, as DNA: TGCGCCAGCAGCCAAGAGAGCACAGATACGCAGTATTTT.

The chain couples TRBV6-5 to TRBJ2-1; tentative D call: TRBD2 (7 bases). The CDR3 spans 13 residues. Trimming pared 11 bases from V and 7 bases from J, leaving 18 bases between. Germline V gene lookup returns CDR1 MNHEY and CDR2 SVGAGI. The CDR3 region has the DNA TGTGCCGCCAAGGGGGGGGCAGGGAATGAGCAGTTCTTC. Translating gives CAAKGGAGNEQFF.